Presented here are 20 T cell receptor beta chains from one specimen sequenced in a study of blood T cells in healthy people across ages. Sample-barcoded 5' priming and a J-beta primer mix drove a second PCR of roughly 6 to 12 cycles. TCRdb independently ran MiXCR on the 5' RACE reads; one entry per CDR3 protein. The repertoire consists of approximately 960,000 distinct CDR3 sequences, with 25% to 35% occurring once and the leading ten covering 10%. These data also formed part of another study, on T cells of mothers and their children.

Sequenced input: blood. Source of these receptors: a woman aged 40 to 50 in good health.

As concerns this clonotype: The junction does not match germline at one end; this may be a read error. The chain uses TRBV12-3 or TRBV12-4 and TRBJ2-3; D call uncertain. This CDR3 is built from 15 residues. The CDR3 spells CASSFGATSTDMQYF. CDR3 in DNA: TGTGCCAGCAGTTTTGGAGCTACCAGCACAGATATGCAGTATTTT.

This clonotype was counted between two and nine times. This sequence joins TRBV24-1 and TRBJ1-5; D remains unclear. Germline V gene sequence: CDR1 KGHDR, CDR2 SFDVKD. The CDR3 runs 14 residues. The ends were cut back, 1 base at V and 4 bases at J, with 7 bases in the middle. For the CDR3, the DNA is TGTGCCACCAGTGATTTCGAGATAAATCAGCCCCAGCATTTT. Its translation: CATSDFEINQPQHF.

With respect to this clonotype: A much more abundant neighbour one base away suggests this may be a read error. The genes are TRBV29-1 and TRBJ1-2, with no clear D. Germline-derived CDR1 and CDR2 are SQVTM and ANQGSEA. The CDR3 has 12 residues. V lost 0 bases and J lost 5, with 7 bases in between. The CDR3 reads CSVEDAIYGYTF. For the CDR3, the DNA is TGCAGCGTTGAAGATGCAATTTATGGCTACACCTTC.

This clonotype was counted ten times or more. The chain has TRBV4-1 and TRBJ1-2; no clear D. V was cut by 0 bases and J by 8 bases, with 10 bases left in between. CDR1 MGHRA and CDR2 YSYEKL come from the germline V gene. The CDR3 spans 13 residues. Here the CDR3 DNA reads TGCGCCAGCAGCCAAGATCTGGGGAGCGGCTACACCTTC. It codes for CASSQDLGSGYTF.

This clonotype has just a few counts. The chain combines TRBV24-1 with TRBJ1-4; 8 bases are shared with TRBD1. V was pared by 5 bases and J by 6 bases, with 7 bases of the junction left unmatched. Per germline, CDR1 KGHDR and CDR2 SFDVKD. The CDR3 is 15 amino acids. The chain's CDR3 is CATSAPGTGDEKLFF. The CDR3 DNA is TGTGCCACCAGTGCCCCCGGGACAGGAGATGAAAAACTGTTTTTT.

This clonotype turned up a few times. The genes are TRBV2 and TRBJ1-2; no reliable D call. V was trimmed by 6 bases and J by 1 base, leaving 15 bases between them. CDR3 size: 15 residues. Germline CDR1 is SNHLY and CDR2 is FYNNEI. In nucleotides, the CDR3 is TGTGCCAGCAGCGTTTTGAAGGAGAGTAACTATGGCTACACCTTC. Translated: CASSVLKESNYGYTF.

The chain has TRBV27 and TRBJ1-1; 11 bases align to TRBD1. The CDR3 loop spans 14 amino acids. From germline, CDR1 is MNHEY and CDR2 SMNVEV (reference sequence). Trimming at V came to 6 bases and at J to 8 bases, leaving 8 bases not matched to a gene. The CDR3 loop is CASSRRTGGTEAFF. CDR3 bases: TGTGCCAGCAGCAGACGGACAGGGGGCACCGAAGCTTTCTTT.

The chain is built from TRBV20-1 and TRBJ2-7; D perhaps matches TRBD1 (6 bases). CDR3 length: 13 residues. The V end lost 7 bases, the J end lost 6 bases, and 19 bases lay between the germline ends. Germline V gene data show CDR1 as DFQATT and CDR2 as SNEGSKA (reference sequence). As DNA, the CDR3 is TGCAGTGTGGTACAGGGTACGGGTGGCGAGCAGTACTTC. Amino acids: CSVVQGTGGEQYF.

This clonotype was recorded at least ten times. This CDR3 reads CSVQTGANEKLFF. CDR3 in DNA: TGCAGCGTCCAAACAGGGGCTAATGAAAAACTGTTTTTT. The gene calls are TRBV29-1 and TRBJ1-4; 7 bases agree with TRBD1. The CDR3 is 13 residues long. Germline lookup yields CDR1 SQVTM and CDR2 ANQGSEA. V lost 6 bases and J lost 3; bases outside the gene matches: 4.

This clonotype was observed at least ten times. V and J are TRBV5-1 and TRBJ1-5; D gene unclear. The V and J ends lost 4 bases and 2 bases respectively, with 10 bases between them. Germline values: CDR1 SGHRS, CDR2 YFSETQ. The CDR3 loop spans 14 amino acids. The CDR3 spells CASSLGFGNQPQHF. CDR3 nucleotides: TGCGCCAGCAGCCTGGGATTTGGCAATCAGCCCCAGCATTTT.

This clonotype occurred many times. The chain carries TRBV12-3 or TRBV12-4 and TRBJ2-7; D unresolved. Deletions cut 5 bases from V and 0 bases from J, with 8 bases between. This CDR3 contains 13 residues. The CDR3 DNA is TGTGCCAGCAGTCCTTCGACCTCCTACGAGCAGTACTTC. Translated, it gives CASSPSTSYEQYF.

This clonotype was recorded many times. The V call is TRBV14, the J call TRBJ2-7, with TRBD1 identical over 11 bases. Losses at the gene ends were 4 bases for V and 4 bases for J; bases not matched to a gene: 6. The CDR3 extends over 15 amino acids. Germline loops: CDR1 SGHDN, CDR2 FVKESK. CDR3 DNA sequence: TGTGCCAGCAGCCGAGGGACAGGGGGTTTGTACGAGCAGTACTTC. This gives the protein CASSRGTGGLYEQYF.

This clonotype was observed at least ten times. The chain is built from TRBV29-1 and TRBJ2-1, with D perhaps TRBD2 (5 bases). V shed 4 bases and J shed 3 bases, with 13 bases lying between them. Germline-derived CDR1 and CDR2 are SQVTM and ANQGSEA. This CDR3 contains 14 residues. CDR3: CSVVAGSRYNEQFF. CDR3 DNA: TGCAGCGTTGTGGCGGGCAGTCGCTACAATGAGCAGTTCTTC.

This clonotype was detected only once. The chain joins TRBV7-8 to TRBJ2-7, with D perhaps assigned TRBD1 or TRBD2 (5 bases each). The CDR3 has 16 residues. Germline assignment: CDR1 SGHVS and CDR2 FQNEAQ. The ends were cut back, 0 bases at V and 0 bases at J, with 12 bases in the middle. CDR3 coding DNA: TGTGCCAGCAGCTTAGCCGACCCCGGGGCCTCCTACGAGCAGTACTTC. This encodes CASSLADPGASYEQYF.

This clonotype showed up many times. The chain joins TRBV4-1 to TRBJ1-4, with 11 bases that match TRBD1. V shed 4 bases, J shed 8 bases, and the junction held 6 bases outside the gene matches. The CDR3 contains 15 residues. Looked up from germline, CDR1 is MGHRA and CDR2 is YSYEKL. The CDR3 here is CASSRRGTGGEKLFF. The CDR3 bases are TGCGCCAGCAGCCGCCGAGGGACAGGGGGAGAAAAACTGTTTTTT.

In its sample, this clonotype was seen many times. The chain couples TRBV9 to TRBJ2-7, with 11 bases fitting TRBD1. Germline V gene sequence: CDR1 SGDLS, CDR2 YYNGEE. This CDR3 is 13 amino acids long. V gave up 8 bases and J gave up 3 bases; unmatched junction bases: 4. The CDR3: CASSGTGGYEQYF. As DNA, the CDR3 is TGTGCCAGTTCCGGGACAGGGGGCTACGAGCAGTACTTC.

In this sample, this clonotype turned up a few times. This chain links TRBV21-1 with TRBJ2-4. TRBV21-1 is tagged as a pseudogene. The CDR3 is 12 residues long. CDR3 bases: TGTGCCACCCGTTTAGCCAAAAACATTCAGTACTTC. Translating gives CATRLAKNIQYF.

V gene TRBV28 combines with J gene TRBJ1-2, with D perhaps TRBD1 (6 bases). V lost 6 bases, J lost 7 bases, and 15 bases lay in between. Germline V gene lookup returns CDR1 MDHEN and CDR2 SYDVKM. The CDR3 contains 13 residues. CDR3: CASRKDRCFGYTF. The CDR3, as DNA: TGTGCCAGCAGAAAGGACAGATGCTTTGGCTACACCTTC.

The rearrangement links TRBV27 to TRBJ1-2; D call uncertain. Trimming pared 1 base from V and 8 bases from J, leaving 11 bases between. The germline CDR1 and CDR2 sequences are MNHEY and SMNVEV (reference sequence). CDR3 size: 13 residues. The CDR3 sequence is CASSLYGRSGYTF. The CDR3 DNA reads TGTGCCAGCAGTTTATATGGCAGGTCGGGCTACACCTTC.

The table lists this clonotype with a few counts. The chain is built from TRBV6-2 or TRBV6-3 and TRBJ1-1, with a possible D match to TRBD1 (5 bases). The V and J ends lost 5 bases and 0 bases respectively, with 13 bases between them. The CDR3 is 15 amino acids. CDR1 and CDR2 (germline): MNHEY, SVGEGT. CDR3 coding DNA: TGTGCCAGCAGTCCCCTTGGGGCAATGAACACTGAAGCTTTCTTT. It is translated as CASSPLGAMNTEAFF.